This TCR beta chain was identified in a study of shared clonotypes between healthy human individuals. CDR1 and CDR2 from the germline V gene are SGHKS and YYEKEE (reference sequence). Between the trimmed V and J ends, which lost 1 base and 0 bases, there was a span of 7 bases. The CDR3 is 15 residues long. The authors divided CD4+ cells into CD45RA+ naive and CD45RA-negative memory subsets. This clone was picked up one time. The target antigen is unknown. Profiling relied on immunoSEQ multiplex PCR, and the TCRdb table lists in-frame clones only, not all of them. The sample yields 2,500,000 or so clones, roughly nine tenths seen once. Study conclusions and caveats: It was observed that around 5% of naive CD4 clonotypes were shared across a handful of donors.

This receptor was obtained from a man aged 18 to 30 in good health. Sequenced sample: naive CD4+ T cells sorted from blood. Subset meaning: CD45RA+ positively selected. V usage is TRBV5-5 and J usage is TRBJ2-2; D remains unclear. The CDR3 DNA sequence: TGTGCCAGCAGCTTGTATGACTCGAACACCGGGGAGCTGTTTTTT. It yields the protein CASSLYDSNTGELFF.